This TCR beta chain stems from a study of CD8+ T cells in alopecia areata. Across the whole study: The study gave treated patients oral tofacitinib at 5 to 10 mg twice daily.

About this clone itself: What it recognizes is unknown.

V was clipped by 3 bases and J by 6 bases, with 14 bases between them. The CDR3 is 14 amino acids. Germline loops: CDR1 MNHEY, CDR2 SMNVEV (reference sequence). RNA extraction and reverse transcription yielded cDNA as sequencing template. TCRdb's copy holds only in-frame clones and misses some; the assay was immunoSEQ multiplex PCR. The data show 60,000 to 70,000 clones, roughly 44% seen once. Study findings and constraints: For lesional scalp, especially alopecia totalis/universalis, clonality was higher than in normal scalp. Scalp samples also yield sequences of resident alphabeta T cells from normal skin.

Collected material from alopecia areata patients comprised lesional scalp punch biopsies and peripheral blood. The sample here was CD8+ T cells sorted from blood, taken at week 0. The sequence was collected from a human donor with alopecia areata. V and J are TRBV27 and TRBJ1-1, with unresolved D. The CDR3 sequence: CASSFTPGIAEAFF. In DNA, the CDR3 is TGTGCCAGCAGTTTCACACCGGGGATAGCTGAAGCTTTCTTT.